This TCR beta chain was recovered during a study of cytomegalovirus exposure and HLA in healthy donors (dated by TCRdb to the late 2010s). About the investigation overall: An earlier analysis of approximately 640 of the donors reported 250 to 350 Gb of sequence data and 117 million unique TCR beta sequences from about 179 million T cells. Roughly 300 gigabases of sequencing data and 75 million to 85 million unique TCR sequences made up an early release that covered approximately 650 HLA-typed donors. Among the roughly 390 genotyped donors, more than 70% belonged to the genetic ancestry cluster associated with self-reported Caucasian donors. The study aimed to test whether cataloging public T cell receptors could reveal signatures of past pathogen exposure. The study used immunosequencing to profile the T cell repertoires of approximately 640 subjects and linked those repertoires to cytomegalovirus serostatus. In addition to the first cohort of 650 to 750 subjects, a separate validation cohort of about 120 different subjects was used. The study combined high-throughput TCR immunosequencing, statistical association of individual TCRs with disease status, and machine learning to predict cytomegalovirus infection status. A later analysis re-analyzed previously published TCR beta repertoires from approximately 700 donors and added high-resolution HLA genotyping to study TCR occurrence patterns. In the later analysis, no new phenotypic data were used to find candidate immune exposures; instead, reliance was placed on TCR beta sequences and their occurrence across donors. An earlier analysis of 450 to 750 of the donors used high-throughput TCR beta sequencing to judge whether each TCR beta V gene segment behaved as functional or pseudogenic. Donor age, sex, ethnicity and CMV serostatus were collected together with the repertoire data. A later genetic analysis took genome-wide SNP genotypes for about 55% of the 666 donors and used that subset as a discovery cohort. All discovery cohort repertoires had been generated on a single sequencing platform. Class I and class II HLA loci were covered by the typing at four-digit resolution. The number of donors typed differed by locus, with 629-630 for A, B, C, DRB1 and DQB1, roughly 520 for DQA1, approximately 570 for DPA1, and over 400 for DPB1. Several DR-DQ haplotypes were handled as single units for association and clustering because linkage in the cohort was strong. Among about 360 genotyped donors of the cohort, an average of roughly 240,000 unique TCR beta nucleotide sequences were sequenced per donor, about a sixth of them non-productive. General conclusions and limits of the study: An earlier analysis of approximately 600 of the donors showed that most TCR beta V segments appeared in productive rearrangements either about 90% or about 30% of the time, which broadly matched IMGT annotations. A later analysis found that HLA-associated TCR beta chains were more clonally expanded and had lower generation probabilities than equally common non-associated chains. The only immune exposure information available for the cohort was CMV serostatus. According to a later analysis, parvovirus B19, influenza, CMV and Epstein-Barr virus appeared linked to several top co-occurrence clusters. In a later analysis, the rate of TCR association differed among HLA loci, with DRB1 alleles having the most associated TCRs and HLA-C alleles having the fewest. Assigning TCR associations to individual alleles was difficult when HLA alleles, especially DR and DQ, strongly co-occurred. Because counts were too low, 15 to 20 rarely observed V segments, including chromosome 9 orphons, were excluded from the earlier analysis of fewer than 650 of the donors. Linkage disequilibrium might explain the correlated functional status among segregating V segments, but an unknown experimental factor could not be ruled out. It was suggested by the authors that the approach could potentially be generalized to other disease states and immunological phenotypes. A further reported finding was that TCR beta sequences accurately predicted the HLA-A and HLA-B alleles for most subjects in the first cohort. A total of 164 TCR beta chains were listed by the study as associated with cytomegalovirus. Some IMGT-functional V segments, including TRBV6-2 and TRBV6-3, could not be distinguished by the 87-base-pair reads and were therefore excluded. HLA typing was unavailable for some donors at each locus, so association tests used only the typed subset. The presence/absence analyses assumed that sequencing depth was roughly uniform across donors, and that assumption may not be true. A cluster of highly shared sequence variants was judged likely to represent a technical artifact of the sequencing pipeline. A few of the identified cytomegalovirus-associated TCR beta chains were confirmed in vitro to be specific for cytomegalovirus antigens. Specific HLA alleles were associated with about 17,000 TCR beta sequences at a false discovery rate of 0.05 in a later analysis. The classifier was reported to diagnose cytomegalovirus status with high specificity and sensitivity in both the original cohort and the validation cohort. Only TCR beta chains were sequenced in this cohort, and the absence of alpha or paired-chain data limited detectable features. In a later analysis, most CMV-associated TCR beta chains were found to appear HLA-restricted, with HLA associations seemingly driven largely by CMV exposure. Most TCR sequences were observed very rarely across donors, whereas some public TCRs were present in many individuals. An association between a missense DCLRE1C variant and V-gene and J-gene trimming of TCR beta chains was found in a later genetic analysis and replicated in an independent cohort. Compared with the 666-donor mean, donors in an Asian-associated ancestry cluster had fewer N-insertions in productive TCRs, according to a later genetic analysis.

The germline V gene (reference sequence) yields LNHNV for CDR1 and YYDKDF for CDR2. V lost 1 base and J lost 3 bases, and the count of bases not matched to a germline gene is 5. The CDR3 runs 16 amino acids, cysteine and phenylalanine included. The DNA shown is the 48-base CDR3, in frame from base 1. In total, fewer than 750 healthy bone marrow donors made up the cohort. At the time of sampling, every cohort member was nominally healthy, though immune exposures that went unrecorded were likely present. The donor was CMV seronegative and was included in the group of a few hundred seronegative cohort members. Each donor provided a peripheral blood sample, and peripheral blood mononuclear cells were used for TCR beta sequencing. Genomic DNA was extracted from the blood cell samples with the Qiagen DNeasy Blood Extraction Kit. This clone was seen a few times. What antigen it recognizes has not been identified. There are no base qualities to consult, and no much larger clone falls within one base.

Libraries were built with the immunoSEQ multiplex PCR assay. The multiplex PCR relied on a mix of 60 forward primers for TCR Vbeta segments and 13 reverse primers for TCR Jbeta segments. A multiplex PCR assay on genomic DNA amplified the CDR3 region of rearranged TCR beta genes. Amplified TCR beta libraries were sequenced as 87-base-pair reads on the Illumina HiSeq System. Regarding the original processing steps: A later analysis counted approximately 74 million unique TCR beta chains across the 670 or so repertoires, and 10 million to 11 million of these chains were shared by at least two donors. To remove PCR and sequencing errors, raw reads were error-corrected and collapsed into unique sequences using a nearest-neighbor algorithm that merged closely related sequences. CDR3 sequences were aligned to IMGT reference sequences to assign V, D and J gene segments. For a sequence to be retained, a match of at least six nucleotides was required to both a V gene segment and a J gene segment. A rearrangement was called productive if the CDR3 had no stop codons and remained in frame with V and J, and every other rearrangement was called non-productive. CDR3 was defined by IMGT convention, running from the second conserved V-encoded cysteine to the conserved J-encoded phenylalanine. Sequences without an unambiguous match to a single V gene segment were excluded from the earlier analysis of several hundred of the donors. In an earlier analysis of some 590 of the donors, a V segment was called functional when productive rearrangements were above 56.7%, and segregating when the standard deviation between donors exceeded 5%. A statistical classification framework was developed to diagnose cytomegalovirus status using the catalog of TCR beta chain sequences. In a later analysis, V and J genes were assigned by comparing TCR nucleotide sequences against IMGT/GENE-DB human TR gene sequences. The TCRdist pipeline was used in a later analysis to assign CDR3 sequences and most-parsimonious VDJ recombination scenarios. In a later analysis, every TCR beta chain was defined by the combination of its CDR3 amino acid sequence and its V-gene family, and reads without a unique V-gene family were dropped. In a later analysis, 550 to 650 highly shared, low-generation-probability nucleotide sequences were removed to address suspected cross-contamination and a sequencing artifact. In a later analysis, a clonal expansion index for each public chain was calculated from normalized within-repertoire ranks of inferred template counts. In a later analysis, generation probabilities were computed with a VDJ recombination model fitted to out-of-frame rearrangements, and the resulting probabilities were checked against IGoR. In a later analysis, hypergeometric tests were used to score TCR-TCR, TCR-HLA and TCR-CMV co-occurrence, with a repertoire-size bias correction applied to TCR pairs. To estimate false discovery rates, a later analysis permuted the HLA or CMV assignments 20 times. In a later analysis, co-occurring TCRs were grouped using DBSCAN, with TCRdist sequence similarity added in when clustering inside HLA-allele-positive subsets. Co-occurrence clustering excluded repertoires with fewer than 30,000 or more than 120,000 public chains, plus five with anomalous nucleotide sharing. TCRdb re-hosts the immuneACCESS table, in-frame sequences only. Its copies lack some clones; in the studies checked, an unresolved V gene accounts for under half of them, and the cause for the rest is not known. V, J and clone size derive from that table, while D and trimming were established from the DNA sequence. The sample table shows 100,000 to 150,000 clones, and around 84% are seen once. The ten largest clones add up to 6% to 8% of the sample.

The sample was PBMCs. Recombination linked TRBV15 to TRBJ2-1; TRBD1 lines up with 8 middle nucleotides. This TCR came from a woman in her thirties or forties in good health and CMV-seronegative. The DNA sequence follows: TGTGCCACCAGCAGAGTTGGGACAGGAGGCTACAATGAGCAGTTCTTC. It specifies CATSRVGTGGYNEQFF. The full variable domain, with segments outside the CDR3 supplied by the reference TRBV15 and TRBJ2-1 proteins, appears as DAMVIQNPRYQVTQFGKPVTLSCSQTLNHNVMYWYQQKSSQAPKLLFHYYDKDFNNEADTPDNFQSRRPNTSFCFLDIRSPGLGDTAMYLCATSRVGTGGYNEQFFGPGTRLTVL.